These 4 T cell receptor beta chains were all obtained from the same sample, sequenced in a study of metastatic and nonmetastatic thyroid tumors (TCRdb year 2020). Receptor libraries were prepared by PCR. Sequenced using an Illumina HiSeq 4000. TCRdb trimmed the raw reads at Q25, called clones with MiXCR and kept productive beta chains. The sample table records 25,000 to 30,000 clones; about 16% of these occur just once. Clones ranked in the top ten supply around 5% of the sample. Before undergoing thyroid surgery, none of the patients had been given any kind of treatment. The sequenced sample consisted of blood. The receptor set was obtained from a female donor with papillary thyroid cancer or a benign thyroid nodule (not recorded which). Some clones in this sample may be carry-over from other donors' samples.

On this clone: The junction and the germline gene differ at one end; a read error may be behind it. The rearrangement uses TRBV18 and TRBJ1-4, with 10 bases that match TRBD1. This CDR3 comprises 14 residues. Germline CDR1 KGHSH, CDR2 LQKENI. As DNA, the CDR3 is TGTGCCAGCTCCCGGGACAGGGGCAACGAAAGACTGTTTTTT. The encoded protein is CASSRDRGNERLFF.

The table lists this clone with many counts. The gene calls are TRBV7-9 and TRBJ2-1; 7 bases fit TRBD1. The germline V gene has CDR1 SEHNR and CDR2 FQNEAQ (reference sequence). The CDR3 covers 12 residues. V shed 5 bases and J 11 bases; nucleotides not matched to a gene: 6. The CDR3 here is CASSIDRAQQFF. In DNA form, the CDR3 reads TGTGCCAGCAGCATAGACAGGGCCCAGCAGTTCTTC.

The V and J genes are TRBV18 and TRBJ1-1; no clear D. V lost 3 bases and J 7 bases, leaving 12 bases between the germline ends. CDR3 length: 13 residues. The germline CDR1 and CDR2 sequences are KGHSH and LQKENI. The CDR3 loop reads CASSPPQLLEAFF. In nucleotides, the CDR3 is TGTGCCAGCTCACCTCCACAGCTGCTTGAAGCTTTCTTT.

This clone was seen a handful of times. The chain is built from TRBV6-1 and TRBJ1-3; D possibly corresponds to TRBD1 (5 bases). This CDR3 is 15 amino acids long. Per the germline V gene, CDR1 is MNHNS and CDR2 is SASEGT. V lost 6 bases, J lost 1 base, and 13 bases lay in between. Here the CDR3 DNA reads TGTGCCAGCAGCCCTCTTCAGGGATCTGGAAACACCATATATTTT. As protein: CASSPLQGSGNTIYF.